This T cell receptor beta chain was identified during a study of blood T cells in healthy people across ages. Germline V gene sequence: CDR1 DFQATT, CDR2 SNEGSKA (reference sequence). Between the trimmed V and J ends, which lost 5 bases and 8 bases, there was a span of 14 bases. This CDR3 contains 12 residues. Comment on this clonotype: What it recognizes is unknown.

Notes on the study in general: Versus aged donors, long-lived donors had higher diversity and more naive CD4+ cells. Researchers said unsorted PBMCs prevented a conclusive naive versus antigen-experienced comparison. When one million T cells were used, diversity estimates were thought to be underestimates. Naive T cell percentage strongly correlated with TCR beta diversity.

A J-beta primer mix and a sample-barcoded 5' primer were used in a second PCR of about 7 to 12 cycles. TCRdb passed the 5' RACE reads through MiXCR, listing each CDR3 protein once. The table lists roughly 1,700,000 distinct CDR3 sequences, over 25% of them singletons, with about 8% in the top ten. The specimen sequenced was blood. The sequence came from a woman in her 30s in good health. The rearrangement joins TRBV20-1 to TRBJ2-3, with D hard to call. Here the CDR3 reads CSAPSPRATQYF. The CDR3 DNA reads as TGCAGTGCTCCCTCGCCCCGGGCTACGCAGTATTTT.